This is a list of T cell receptor beta chains from one sample in a study of graft-versus-host responses after intestinal transplantation. Sequenced by immunoSEQ multiplex PCR; TCRdb stores in-frame clones only, minus some. The sample has about 130,000 clones, around 90% seen once. No antigen is known for these receptors. This material consisted of unstimulated CD4+ T cells sorted from spleen or lymph node cells, taken before intestinal transplant. The receptor source for this set is a human donor who received an intestinal transplant. Each CDR3 is given with its conserved first and last residue. Fields, in order: V gene, clone size, D gene, J gene, CDR3 DNA, CDR3 protein. The D gene is left open where the match is weak. Expanded clones get a size class; other rows say once, few or many, or leave the size out.

v_gene: TRBV18
abundance: .
d_gene: .
j_gene: TRBJ1-3
CDR3nt: TGTGCCAGCTCACAGGCGGTGGGGGACAACACCATATATTTT
CDR3aa: CASSQAVGDNTIYF

v_gene: TRBV7-2
abundance: .
d_gene: .
j_gene: TRBJ1-2
CDR3nt: TGTGCCAGCAGCTTAGATAGGCAGGGCTCGGGACGGATTGACTATGGCTACACCTTC
CDR3aa: CASSLDRQGSGRIDYGYTF

v_gene: TRBV28
abundance: .
d_gene: TRBD2
j_gene: TRBJ2-5
CDR3nt: TGTGCCAGCAGTCTTCCGGGACTAGCGGGAGAAAAGCAGTACTTC
CDR3aa: CASSLPGLAGEKQYF

v_gene: TRBV5-4
abundance: once
d_gene: .
j_gene: TRBJ2-3
CDR3nt: TGTGCCAGCAGCCCGCGTGGGAGTGACACAGATACGCAGTATTTT
CDR3aa: CASSPRGSDTDTQYF

v_gene: TRBV20-1
abundance: .
d_gene: .
j_gene: TRBJ1-4
CDR3nt: TGCAGTGCTAGTCCTAATGAAAAACTGTTTTTT
CDR3aa: CSASPNEKLFF

v_gene: TRBV19
abundance: .
d_gene: .
j_gene: TRBJ1-5
CDR3nt: TGTGCCAGTAGGAGGACAGAGGGGCCCCAGCATTTT
CDR3aa: CASRRTEGPQHF

v_gene: TRBV7-9
abundance: .
d_gene: TRBD1
j_gene: TRBJ1-1
CDR3nt: TGTGCCAGCAGCTCCACCGGGACAGCCAACACTGAAGCTTTCTTT
CDR3aa: CASSSTGTANTEAFF

v_gene: TRBV10-2
abundance: .
d_gene: .
j_gene: TRBJ1-2
CDR3nt: TGCGCCAGCAGTCGAGGGGGAACTAACTATGGCTACACCTTC
CDR3aa: CASSRGGTNYGYTF

v_gene: TRBV7-8
abundance: once
d_gene: .
j_gene: TRBJ2-1
CDR3nt: TGTGCCAGCAGCTTTAGCTCCCTGGCCGGCAATGAGCAGTTCTTC
CDR3aa: CASSFSSLAGNEQFF

v_gene: TRBV28
abundance: .
d_gene: .
j_gene: TRBJ2-5
CDR3nt: TGTGCCAGCAGTTTGAGGGAGACCCAGTACTTC
CDR3aa: CASSLRETQYF

v_gene: TRBV13
abundance: .
d_gene: .
j_gene: TRBJ1-6
CDR3nt: TGTGCCAGCAGCTTAGGCGCAGGGAGCTCCTATAATTCACCCCTCCACTTT
CDR3aa: CASSLGAGSSYNSPLHF

v_gene: TRBV2
abundance: .
d_gene: .
j_gene: TRBJ2-1
CDR3nt: TGTGCCAGCGGTAAACTAGGCGATGAGCAGTTCTTC
CDR3aa: CASGKLGDEQFF

v_gene: TRBV5-1
abundance: .
d_gene: TRBD2
j_gene: TRBJ2-1
CDR3nt: TGCGCCAGTAATAGCGGGGGGGACAATGAGCAGTTCTTC
CDR3aa: CASNSGGDNEQFF

v_gene: TRBV29-1
abundance: .
d_gene: .
j_gene: TRBJ2-5
CDR3nt: TGCAGCGCCCGGCAGGGCGGCCAAGAGACCCAGTACTTC
CDR3aa: CSARQGGQETQYF

v_gene: TRBV9
abundance: .
d_gene: .
j_gene: TRBJ1-1
CDR3nt: TGTGCCAGCAGCGAAAGGCCTCAGGGGCCGTCCGAAGCTTTCTTT
CDR3aa: CASSERPQGPSEAFF

v_gene: TRBV5-1
abundance: .
d_gene: .
j_gene: TRBJ2-7
CDR3nt: TGCGCCAGCAGCTTGGCCCGGACGGCCTACGAGCAGTACTTC
CDR3aa: CASSLARTAYEQYF

v_gene: TRBV19
abundance: .
d_gene: .
j_gene: TRBJ2-5
CDR3nt: TGTGCCAGTAGCGAGGGGGGTCAAGAGACCCAGTACTTC
CDR3aa: CASSEGGQETQYF

v_gene: TRBV6-1
abundance: .
d_gene: TRBD1
j_gene: TRBJ2-7
CDR3nt: TGTGCCAGCACAGGGGGCAACGAGCAGTACTTC
CDR3aa: CASTGGNEQYF

v_gene: TRBV11-2
abundance: .
d_gene: TRBD2
j_gene: TRBJ2-1
CDR3nt: TGTGCCAGCAGCTTAGATATGGCTAGCGGGACCCGGGGTGAGCAGTTCTTC
CDR3aa: CASSLDMASGTRGEQFF

v_gene: TRBV6-6
abundance: .
d_gene: .
j_gene: TRBJ2-7
CDR3nt: TGTGCCAGCAGTTACGCAGGGTCCCACTCCTACGAGCAGTACTTC
CDR3aa: CASSYAGSHSYEQYF

v_gene: TRBV10-2
abundance: .
d_gene: .
j_gene: TRBJ2-1
CDR3nt: TGCGCCACCCAGCCCCTTGACTACAATGAGCAGTTCTTC
CDR3aa: CATQPLDYNEQFF

v_gene: TRBV7-2
abundance: .
d_gene: .
j_gene: TRBJ2-2
CDR3nt: TGTGCCAGCAGCTTAGCAGGGAACACCGGGGAGCTGTTTTTT
CDR3aa: CASSLAGNTGELFF